The clone carrying this T cell receptor beta chain has a handful of counts. What it recognizes is unknown. This sample was included in a study of T cells in Graves' hyperthyroidism and ophthalmopathy. The study's findings and limits: By a 13 V-J model, ophthalmopathy was set apart from stable hyperthyroidism.

The germline gives CDR1 MNHNS, CDR2 SASEGT. V was pared by 7 bases and J by 1 base, with 14 bases between. This CDR3 has 15 residues. Amplification of TCR beta CDR3 regions was performed using RNA transcripts as template. HTBI primers were the set used in a first-round RT-PCR of the TCR CDR3. From the multiplex PCR reads, TCRdb called clonotypes with MiXCR, one entry per CDR3 protein. The sample records more than 600,000 distinct CDR3 sequences, approximately 16% being singletons. The sequencing sample was made of blood. V is TRBV6-1 and J is TRBJ2-1; perhaps TRBD2 as D (5 bases). The clonotype was recovered from a man between 18 and 35 years old with Graves' hyperthyroidism. The CDR3 protein is CASNSARRSYNEQFF. For the CDR3, the DNA is TGTGCCAGCAATAGCGCCCGTCGATCCTACAATGAGCAGTTCTTC.